The entry that follows covers one T cell receptor (beta chain) sequence. The target antigen is unknown. With UMIs, 5'RACE template switching was used to make TCR beta cDNA. Using the 5' RACE reads, TCRdb records one entry per CDR3 protein without DNA. The table for this sample gives 550,000 to 600,000 distinct CDR3 sequences. The data are from a study of T cells expressing NK-cell markers. Study overall: Within the sequenced cohort of eight donors, seven exhibited HCMV seropositivity and one was seronegative. Study observations and caveats: Similarly, these clonotypes led the CD3+CD56-NKG2C+ fraction as well in a handful of donors. In roughly six donors, dominant NKG2C+ clonotypes were roughly 1.0-7.5% of CD8+ T cells.

The CDR3 loop spans 14 amino acids. This receptor was taken from a man younger than 30 in good health. Sequenced input: blood T cells: a sorted CD56 or NKG2C T cell subset, CD4+ or CD8+ T cells, or bulk PBMC T cells (not recorded which). The chain uses TRBV12-3 or TRBV12-4 and TRBJ2-3; TCRdb's D gene call, TRBD2, goes unchecked for lack of DNA. The CDR3 here is CASSLGGKTDTQYF.